This entry is about one T cell receptor (beta chain). What antigen it recognizes has not been identified. There are no base qualities to consult, and no much larger clone falls within one base. TCR CDR3 regions were amplified from genomic DNA by multiplex PCR using the deep immunoSEQ assay. Extracted genomic DNA from each cell subset was spread evenly across all wells of several immunoSEQ 96-well plates, with each plate serving as a replicate. For sorted subsets, around 200 ng genomic DNA, equal to tens of thousands of T cell genomes, was loaded into each replicate PCR. Purified libraries were quantified with a Qubit 3.0 fluorometer, sized on a Bioanalyzer 2100, and re-quantified with the KAPA Library Quantification kit. Every immunoSEQ 96-well plate was sequenced on a separate single-read 150-cycle Illumina NextSeq 550 flow cell. The source study handled its data this way. Because the immunoSEQ output included only junctional sequences and no quality scores, the filtering could not be the same as the filtering used for full-length reads. To assign V/J genes and CDR3, sequences were annotated against IMGT germline references using PyIR, a Python wrapper for IgBLAST v1.9. Any read was removed if the V/J assignment was weak (E-value above 1e-6), the CDR3 was missing, or the read contained stop codons, out-of-frame junctions, or ambiguous translated residues. A V3J clonotype was defined by an identical inferred V gene, J gene, and CDR3 amino acid sequence. Percentage overlap between repertoires was calculated by dividing the number of shared unique clonotypes by the size of the smaller repertoire. Repertoire richness was assessed with RTK rarefaction, the Chao1 estimator, and Recon v2.1 estimates of unobserved clonotypes. Generation probabilities for all TCRbeta clonotypes obtained by the gDNA method from a few donors were computed using OLGA. TCRdb provides this immuneACCESS table in a form limited to in-frame rearrangements. Some clones are lacking; in checked studies, under half of them reflect an unresolved V gene, and why the rest are absent is not known. From that table come the V and J calls and clone size; the DNA was used to work out D and trimming. For this sample there are 1.5 million to 2.5 million clones; roughly 95% appear just once. The top ten clonotypes cover roughly 1.2% of the sample.

The sample comes from a study of shared clonotypes between healthy human individuals (dated by TCRdb to 2019 to 2021). About the study as a whole: The cohort included three men and a couple of women between 18 and 49 years of age. Leukapheresis yielded between about 0.9 and 10 billion PBMCs per donor. The study deeply sequenced blood TCR repertoires of about five healthy adults to estimate repertoire size and the extent of clonotype sharing between individuals. For each donor, three plates each were used for CD4 naive and CD4 memory, two plates were used for CD8 naive, and one plate was used for CD8 memory. Libraries were prepared and TCR repertoires were sequenced by different laboratories using diverse techniques, in order to increase sequencing depth and limit assay-specific biases.

The investigation overall reported the following: Estimated clonotype richness was generally larger for naive than for memory subsets. Only blood was sampled, and tissue TCR repertoires likely differ from those in blood. Compared with non-shared clonotypes, the clonotypes found in all four sorted-subset donors had higher generation probabilities. Because the study included only a small number of donors, the genetic and exposure-history diversity represented was limited. Based on pairwise subsampling, the degree of clonotype sharing among donors was expected to be affected by sequencing depth. When a few donors were compared, the shared fraction of clonotypes was approximately 5% for naive CD4, 3.5% to 4% for naive CD8, about 2.4% for memory CD4, and less than 0.45% for memory CD8. Incomplete sequencing was indicated by rarefaction of sorted-subset datasets, despite the large sequencing depth.

V loses 8 bases, J loses 3 bases, and the germline ends lie 17 bases apart. The germline V gene (reference sequence) provides CDR1 MNHEY and CDR2 SMNVEV. The CDR3 runs 14 amino acids, cysteine and phenylalanine included. Of the read, only the CDR3 DNA is kept; its 42 bases are in frame from base 1. CD8 naive samples were CD45RO-negative cells positively selected for CCR7, giving a CD45RA+CCR7+ population that excluded TemRA cells. The donors were healthy, HIV-negative adults who had no recently reported acute infections or vaccinations. All donors were Caucasian adults living in Nashville, Tennessee, USA. Blood was obtained by leukapheresis, after which PBMCs were separated by Ficoll-Histopaque density gradient centrifugation and cryopreserved in liquid nitrogen vapor phase. Analytical flow cytometry was used to check the purity and quantity of each magnetically sorted T cell population. From each sorted fraction, genomic DNA was isolated and quantified by UV absorbance on a Nanodrop 2000c.

The V gene is TRBV27 and the J gene is TRBJ2-7; the best D guess is TRBD2, with 5 bases matching. The source material was naive CD8+ T cells sorted from blood. The cell subset or site label for this specimen denotes: CD45RA+CCR7+. The clonotype originates from a young man in good health. The CDR3 protein is CASGLKEGYYEQYF. The bases read TGTGCCAGCGGTCTGAAAGAGGGATACTACGAGCAGTACTTC.